What follows is one TCR beta chain and its context. Antigen specificity is unknown. Some clones are missing from TCRdb's copy, which holds only in-frame ones; the method was immunoSEQ multiplex PCR. The sample holds about 47,000 clones, around 91% seen once. The sample is drawn from a study of T cells after posttransplantation cyclophosphamide. The CDR3 loop spans 15 amino acids. The germline gives CDR1 MNHNS, CDR2 SASEGT. V was pared by 8 bases and J by 6 bases, with 9 bases of the junction left unmatched. The related graft donor's blood sample was taken on the day of bone marrow donation. General study results and limits: TRB overlap between skin or GI tissue T cells and blood was limited. After PTCy, TRB diversity resembled that of CNI/methotrexate controls.

J is TRBJ2-1 and V is TRBV6-1, with 11 nucleotides matching TRBD2. The receptor was derived from a woman aged 45-59 years in good health and a related stem cell transplant donor. Sequencing was done on a sample of PBMCs. The CDR3 nucleotides are TGTGCCAGCGGGCCGCTAGCGGGGGGCCCCAATGAGCAGTTCTTC. Encoded protein: CASGPLAGGPNEQFF.